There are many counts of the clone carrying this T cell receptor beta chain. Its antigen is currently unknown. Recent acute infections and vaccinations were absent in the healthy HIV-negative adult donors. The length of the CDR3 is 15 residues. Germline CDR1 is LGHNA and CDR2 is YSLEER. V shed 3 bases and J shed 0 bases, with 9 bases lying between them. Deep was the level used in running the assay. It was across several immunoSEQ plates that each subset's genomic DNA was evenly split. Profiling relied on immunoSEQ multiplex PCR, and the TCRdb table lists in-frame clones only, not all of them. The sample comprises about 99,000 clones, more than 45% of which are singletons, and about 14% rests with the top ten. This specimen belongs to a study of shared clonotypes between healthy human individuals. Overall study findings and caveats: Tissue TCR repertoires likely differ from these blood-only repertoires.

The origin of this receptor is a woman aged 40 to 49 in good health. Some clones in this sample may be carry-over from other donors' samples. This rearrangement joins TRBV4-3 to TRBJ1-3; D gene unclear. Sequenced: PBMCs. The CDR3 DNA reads TGCGCCAGCAGCCAGACCTATAGCTCTGGAAACACCATATATTTT. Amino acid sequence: CASSQTYSSGNTIYF.